These 31 T cell receptor beta chains share one sample of origin, sequenced in a study of long-term antiretroviral therapy in people with HIV. The libraries were made with immunoSEQ v3.0 at survey level. This table comes from immunoSEQ multiplex PCR, and its TCRdb copy is limited to in-frame clones, with some not included. Of approximately 25,000 clones in the sample, around 85% were seen once. The material sequenced was unsorted PBMCs, taken 4.7 to 5 years after starting antiretroviral therapy. Source of these receptors: a man aged 35 to 55 with HIV.

This sequence joins TRBV6-5 and TRBJ2-7, with TRBD1 matching 11 bases. V lost 2 bases, J lost 3 bases, and 3 bases stayed unmatched. The CDR3 covers 15 residues. CDR1 MNHEY and CDR2 SVGAGI come from the germline V gene. Written as DNA, the CDR3 is TGTGCCAGCAGTTACCAGGGACAGGGGGACTACGAGCAGTACTTC. It encodes CASSYQGQGDYEQYF.

The chain carries TRBV29-1 and TRBJ1-2; weak D call: TRBD1 (5 bases). Germline V gene lookup returns CDR1 SQVTM and CDR2 ANQGSEA. V lost 7 bases, J lost 3 bases, and 12 bases lay in between. CDR3 length equals 12 residues. DNA for the CDR3: TGCAGCGCTGGGGGACTAGACTATGGCTACACCTTC. Its protein is CSAGGLDYGYTF.

The chain carries TRBV4-2 and TRBJ2-3; 7 bases agree with TRBD2. The CDR3 has 16 residues. Germline CDR1 and CDR2: LGHNA and YNFKEQ. V lost 0 bases to trimming and J lost 6 bases; unmatched junction nucleotides: 9. CDR3 nucleotides: TGTGCCAGCAGCCAAGATCAGCGGGAACATTGGGATACGCAGTATTTT. Encoded protein: CASSQDQREHWDTQYF.

The chain couples TRBV7-2 to TRBJ2-1; D possibly corresponds to TRBD2 (5 bases). V was shortened by 1 base and J by 9 bases, with 10 bases between the two germline ends. Germline values: CDR1 SGHTA, CDR2 FQGNSA. This CDR3 comprises 13 residues. CDR3 in amino acids: CASSLERTLEQFF. DNA of the CDR3: TGTGCCAGCAGCTTAGAACGGACTCTTGAGCAGTTCTTC.

The sample holds a few counts of this clone. The gene calls are TRBV5-8 and TRBJ1-2; no clear D gene. This CDR3 comprises 15 residues. Germline assignment: CDR1 SGHTS and CDR2 YDEGEE. Trimming stripped 2 bases from V and 1 base from J, with 12 bases between. CDR3 amino acids: CASSFRASGNYGYTF. CDR3 nucleotide sequence: TGTGCCAGCAGCTTTCGGGCTTCTGGTAACTATGGCTACACCTTC. The full variable domain, rest sourced from reference TRBV5-8 and TRBJ1-2, is EAGVTQSPTHLIKTRGQQATLRCSPISGHTSVYWYQQALGLGLQFLLWYDEGEERNRGNFPPRFSGRQFPNYSSELNVNALELEDSALYLCASSFRASGNYGYTFGSGTRLTVV.

The rearrangement links TRBV7-2 to TRBJ2-1, with D possibly TRBD2 on 5 matching bases. CDR3 size: 14 residues. Germline CDR1 SGHTA, CDR2 FQGNSA. Trimming cost V 1 base and J 4 bases, with 8 bases left between them. The CDR3 region is CASSLGTSYNEQFF. The CDR3 DNA sequence: TGTGCCAGCAGCTTAGGGACTTCTTACAATGAGCAGTTCTTC.

The chain has TRBV27 and TRBJ2-1, with 7 bases aligning to TRBD2. The CDR3 is made up of 17 amino acids. Germline values: CDR1 MNHEY, CDR2 SMNVEV (reference sequence). Trimming took 0 bases from V and 5 from J; bases not matched to a gene: 10. DNA for the CDR3: TGTGCCAGCAGTTTATCGAGTGGCGGGGGAGTTCACAATGAGCAGTTCTTC. Its protein product is CASSLSSGGGVHNEQFF.

The rearrangement uses TRBV4-2 and TRBJ2-7; D unclear. CDR1 LGHNA and CDR2 YNFKEQ come from the germline V gene. V dropped 4 bases and J dropped 6 bases, with 16 bases sitting between them. The CDR3 is made up of 14 amino acids. Here the CDR3 DNA reads TGTGCCAGCAGCCCATTTGGACGGCGGCCCGAGCAGTACTTC. Translation gives CASSPFGRRPEQYF.

The chain uses TRBV11-2 and TRBJ1-5, with a weak D call TRBD1 (6 bases). Germline loops: CDR1 SGHAT, CDR2 FQNNGV. The CDR3 runs 16 residues. With 5 bases removed from V and 2 bases from J, the gap between germline ends came to 16 bases. DNA for the CDR3: TGTGCCAGCAGCCTGACCGGGACATTGGGCAATCAGCCCCAGCATTTT. It codes for CASSLTGTLGNQPQHF.

This rearrangement joins TRBV28 to TRBJ2-1, with TRBD2 matching 15 bases. Germline values: CDR1 MDHEN, CDR2 SYDVKM. CDR3 length: 17 amino acids. V shed 3 bases and J 4 bases; nucleotides not matched to a gene: 4. The CDR3 region is CASSFPGLAGGYNEQFF. The DNA of the CDR3 is TGTGCCAGCAGTTTCCCCGGACTAGCGGGAGGGTACAATGAGCAGTTCTTC.

The chain employs TRBV6-5 and TRBJ2-2; the D gene is possibly TRBD2 (6 bases). This CDR3 region has 15 residues. Trimming removed 7 bases from V and 2 bases from J, with 14 bases in between. Germline loops: CDR1 MNHEY, CDR2 SVGAGI. The CDR3 DNA reads TGTGCCAGCACCAAGGGACTGGGAAACACCGGGGAGCTGTTTTTT. It is translated as CASTKGLGNTGELFF.

The gene calls are TRBV11-3 and TRBJ2-1; TRBD2 aligns across 11 bases. The CDR3 loop spans 18 amino acids. CDR1 is SGHNT and CDR2 is YENEEA in the germline V gene. J gave up 0 bases and V 5 bases, and 9 bases lay outside the gene matches. CDR3 nucleotide sequence: TGTGCCAGCAGCCCCCTAGTAGCGGGAGGGAGCTCCTACAATGAGCAGTTCTTC. Amino acids: CASSPLVAGGSSYNEQFF.

This clone has just one count. This chain links TRBV5-6 with TRBJ2-7; D may be TRBD2 (6 bases). Germline V gene data show CDR1 as SGHDT and CDR2 as YYEEEE. CDR3 length: 13 residues. Trimming took 4 bases from V and 6 from J, leaving 14 bases between them. The CDR3 here is CASSRESEREQYF. The DNA of the CDR3 is TGTGCCAGCAGCCGGGAGTCTGAACGCGAGCAGTACTTC.

The chain recombines TRBV4-1 with TRBJ2-7; D possibly corresponds to TRBD1 (6 bases). There are 16 residues in the CDR3. Deletions cut 0 bases from V and 1 base from J, with 13 bases between. CDR1 and CDR2 (germline): MGHRA, YSYEKL. This CDR3 is CASSQDSTGLSYEQYF. CDR3 DNA sequence: TGCGCCAGCAGCCAAGACAGCACAGGGCTTTCCTACGAGCAGTACTTC.

The genes are TRBV19 and TRBJ1-3, with a possible D match to TRBD1 (6 bases). CDR3 size: 16 residues. CDR1 is LNHDA, CDR2 SQIVND, per germline (reference sequence). The V end lost 7 bases, the J end lost 5 bases, and 21 bases lay between the germline ends. The CDR3 nucleotides read TGTGCCAGTACCTCCCGCAAGACAGGAGGGAGAAACACCATATATTTT. This codes for CASTSRKTGGRNTIYF. Using reference TRBV19 and TRBJ1-3 for the parts outside the CDR3, the full variable domain is DGGITQSPKYLFRKEGQNVTLSCEQNLNHDAMYWYRQDPGQGLRLIYYSQIVNDFQKGDIAEGYSVSREKKESFPLTVTSAQKNPTAFYLCASTSRKTGGRNTIYFGEGSWLTVV.

The chain uses TRBV5-4 and TRBJ1-1; D perhaps matches TRBD1 (5 bases). Trimming took 4 bases from V and 1 from J, leaving 11 bases between them. This CDR3 contains 14 residues. Germline assignment: CDR1 SGHNT and CDR2 YYREEE (reference sequence). As DNA, the CDR3 is TGTGCCAGCAGCGTCGGAGGGACGAACACTGAAGCTTTCTTT. It is translated as CASSVGGTNTEAFF. Based on the CDR3 plus reference TRBV5-4 and TRBJ1-1, the full variable domain is ETGVTQSPTHLIKTRGQQVTLRCSSQSGHNTVSWYQQALGQGPQFIFQYYREEENGRGNFPPRFSGLQFPNYSSELNVNALELDDSALYLCASSVGGTNTEAFFGQGTRLTVV.

The gene calls are TRBV9 and TRBJ1-2; D perhaps matches TRBD1 (5 bases). V lost 7 bases, J lost 1 base, and 14 bases lay in between. This CDR3 contains 14 residues. Germline lookup yields CDR1 SGDLS and CDR2 YYNGEE. The CDR3 DNA reads TGTGCCAGCCGTCGCGGGGGGGATAACTATGGCTACACCTTC. Protein sequence: CASRRGGDNYGYTF. The full variable domain, in which reference TRBV9 and TRBJ1-2 provide the parts outside the CDR3, is DSGVTQTPKHLITATGQRVTLRCSPRSGDLSVYWYQQSLDQGLQFLIQYYNGEERAKGNILERFSAQQFPDLHSELNLSSLELGDSALYFCASRRGGDNYGYTFGSGTRLTVV.

The gene calls are TRBV7-3 and TRBJ2-7; 9 bases map to TRBD2. The CDR3 is made up of 15 amino acids. J was trimmed by 1 base and V by 3 bases; bases with no gene match: 4. From germline, CDR1 is SGHTA and CDR2 FQGTGA. CDR3 bases: TGTGCCAGCAGCTTTAGCGGGGGCCCATCCTACGAGCAGTACTTC. This encodes CASSFSGGPSYEQYF.

CDR3 sequence reads: CASSRDHGYTF. CDR3 bases: TGTGCCAGCAGCCGGGACCACGGCTACACCTTC. This rearrangement joins TRBV6-1 to TRBJ1-2; D is perhaps TRBD1 (5 bases). V was cut by 6 bases and J by 8 bases, with 10 bases left in between. This CDR3 spans 11 amino acids. Germline values: CDR1 MNHNS, CDR2 SASEGT.

The genes are TRBV7-2 and TRBJ2-7, with 11 bases aligning to TRBD2. Germline V gene data show CDR1 as SGHTA and CDR2 as FQGNSA. CDR3 length: 15 amino acids. J was trimmed by 7 bases and V by 5 bases; bases with no gene match: 10. The CDR3 loop is CASSGLAGRRQEQYF. In DNA, the CDR3 is TGTGCCAGCAGCGGACTAGCGGGCCGGAGGCAGGAGCAGTACTTC. The full variable domain, its missing parts supplied by reference TRBV7-2 and TRBJ2-7, is GAGVSQSPSNKVTEKGKDVELRCDPISGHTALYWYRQSLGQGLEFLIYFQGNSAPDKSGLPSDRFSAERTGGSVSTLTIQRTQQEDSAVYLCASSGLAGRRQEQYFGPGTRLTVT.

This clone was picked up a small number of times. The CDR3 nucleotides are TGTGCCAGCAGTTCGCAACAGGCTAATCAGCCCCAGCATTTT. This encodes CASSSQQANQPQHF. V usage is TRBV28 and J usage is TRBJ1-5; D may be TRBD1 (5 bases). This CDR3 is built from 14 residues. V was pared by 4 bases and J by 4 bases, with 11 bases between. Germline CDR1 MDHEN, CDR2 SYDVKM. Supplemented by reference TRBV28 and TRBJ1-5, the full variable domain reads DVKVTQSSRYLVKRTGEKVFLECVQDMDHENMFWYRQDPGLGLRLIYFSYDVKMKEKGDIPEGYSVSREKKERFSLILESASTNQTSMYLCASSSQQANQPQHFGDGTRLSIL.

The chain is built from TRBV5-4 and TRBJ2-3; D is possibly TRBD1 (5 bases). Germline V lookup: CDR1 SGHNT, CDR2 YYREEE (reference sequence). V was pared by 1 base and J by 2 bases, with 8 bases between. CDR3 length equals 14 residues. This CDR3 reads CASSLTGDTDTQYF. The CDR3 DNA is TGTGCCAGCAGCTTGACAGGAGACACAGATACGCAGTATTTT.

This clone has just one count. The gene calls are TRBV5-1 and TRBJ2-3; 8 positions agree with TRBD2. With 1 base clipped from V and 2 bases from J, the junction kept 3 bases outside the gene matches. Germline CDR1 and CDR2: SGHRS and YFSETQ. This CDR3 comprises 15 residues. The CDR3 sequence is CASSLTAGDTDTQYF. In DNA, the CDR3 is TGCGCCAGCAGCTTGACAGCGGGGGACACAGATACGCAGTATTTT. The full variable domain, completed using reference TRBV5-1 and TRBJ2-3, is KAGVTQTPRYLIKTRGQQVTLSCSPISGHRSVSWYQQTPGQGLQFLFEYFSETQRNKGNFPGRFSGRQFSNSRSEMNVSTLELGDSALYLCASSLTAGDTDTQYFGPGTRLTVL.

In this sample, this clone turned up once. This sequence joins TRBV5-4 and TRBJ2-1, with D perhaps matching TRBD1 (5 bases). CDR1 and CDR2 from the germline V gene are SGHNT and YYREEE (reference sequence). V was pared by 3 bases and J by 7 bases, with 23 bases between. The length of the CDR3 is 17 residues. CDR3 region: CASSSRLSMGKGNEQFF. CDR3 in DNA: TGTGCCAGCAGCTCTCGGCTTAGTATGGGAAAGGGGAATGAGCAGTTCTTC.

The CDR3 spells CSVRGGGGGETQYF. The CDR3 nucleotides read TGCAGCGTTCGTGGCGGAGGGGGTGGAGAGACCCAGTACTTC. The chain uses TRBV29-1 and TRBJ2-5; D is possibly TRBD1 or TRBD2 (6 bases each). CDR1 is SQVTM and CDR2 is ANQGSEA in the germline V gene. V was clipped by 5 bases and J by 4 bases, with 17 bases between them. The CDR3 extends over 14 amino acids.

The V call is TRBV7-7, the J call TRBJ2-2; 9 bases align to TRBD1. The junction had 8 bases not matched to a gene; V was cut back by 5 bases and J by 7 bases. Germline V gives CDR1 SSHAT, CDR2 FNYEAQ (reference sequence). This CDR3 comprises 15 residues. In DNA form, the CDR3 reads TGTGCCAGCAGCCCTAAGGGGACAGGGCTCGGGGAGCTGTTTTTT. Its translation is CASSPKGTGLGELFF. Full variable domain (outside the CDR3, taken from reference TRBV7-7 and TRBJ2-2): GAGVSQSPRYKVTKRGQDVTLRCDPISSHATLYWYQQALGQGPEFLTYFNYEAQPDKSGLPSDRFSAERPEGSISTLTIQRTEQRDSAMYRCASSPKGTGLGELFFGEGSRLTVL.

This clone has just a few counts. The V call is TRBV27, the J call TRBJ2-3; TRBD2 aligns across 8 bases. The CDR3 consists of 13 residues. The germline V gene has CDR1 MNHEY and CDR2 SMNVEV (reference sequence). Trimming cost V 8 bases and J 7 bases; bases outside gene matches: 8. The CDR3 DNA sequence: TGTGCCAGCTGGGCGGGGGGCCGGAATACGCAGTATTTT. This codes for CASWAGGRNTQYF.

V usage is TRBV7-8 and J usage is TRBJ2-3; D is possibly TRBD2 (7 bases). Trimming took 5 bases from V and 3 from J, leaving 18 bases between them. The CDR3 totals 16 residues. CDR1 SGHVS and CDR2 FQNEAQ come from the germline V gene. The CDR3 DNA reads TGTGCCAGCAGCCACCTGGGGGGGCACGGGACAGATACGCAGTATTTT. Translation gives CASSHLGGHGTDTQYF.

The CDR3 DNA reads as TGTGCCAGTGATAGCCTGAACACTGAAGCTTTCTTT. This translates into CASDSLNTEAFF. The rearrangement joins TRBV28 to TRBJ1-1; no firm D call. Germline lookup yields CDR1 MDHEN and CDR2 SYDVKM. V was clipped by 9 bases and J by 0 bases, with 8 bases between them. This CDR3 region has 12 residues.

There are a few counts of this clone. The chain employs TRBV22-1 and TRBJ1-1. TRBV22-1 is a recognized pseudogene. CDR3 length: 14 amino acids. Here the CDR3 DNA reads TGTCCTGGGAGCGCACGTCCTGTGTACACTGAAGCTTTCTTT. This gives the protein CPGSARPVYTEAFF.

The chain is built from TRBV7-2 and TRBJ1-2, with 7 bases matching TRBD1. This CDR3 contains 14 residues. The trim removed 7 bases at V and 4 bases at J, leaving 9 bases unmatched. In germline, CDR1 is SGHTA, CDR2 FQGNSA. The CDR3 loop reads CASILGGAVYGYTF. DNA for the CDR3: TGTGCCAGCATCCTAGGGGGCGCCGTCTATGGCTACACCTTC.